The rows below give T cell receptor beta chains drawn from one sample of a study of blood T cells in healthy people across ages. A single record per CDR3 protein comes from TCRdb applying MiXCR to the 5' RACE reads. Counted here are more than 600,000 distinct CDR3 sequences, approximately 25% occurring once; the ten biggest clones make up 9.4%. This sample also appeared in a second study, on T cells of mothers and their children.

The sample comprised blood. Receptors originate from a boy between 10 and 17 years old in good health. The CDR3 runs from the conserved cysteine through the conserved F or W. The order of the fields is CDR3 DNA, CDR3 protein, J gene, V gene, clone size, D gene. The D gene is left open where the match is weak. The listing skips clone size in some rows; elsewhere it reads once, few, many or a size class.

TGTGCCAGCAGCTCACAGGGGGCAGATACGCAGTATTTT | CASSSQGADTQYF | TRBJ2-3 | TRBV13 | many | TRBD1
TGCAGCGTTGAGCTTCAGGCCTCTGGGGCCAACGTCCTGACTTTC | CSVELQASGANVLTF | TRBJ2-6 | TRBV29-1 | few | -
TGTGCCAGCAGCCCCAATAGCGGAGACAGCTCCTACGAGCAGTACTTC | CASSPNSGDSSYEQYF | TRBJ2-7 | TRBV7-3 | - | -
TGTGCCAGCAGTCAGGCCGGCGTTTCCTACGAGCAGTACTTC | CASSQAGVSYEQYF | TRBJ2-7 | TRBV3-1 | many | -
TGTGCCAGCAGCCCACATCCTGGGACACCGGGTTCTGGGGCCAACGTCCTGACTTTC | CASSPHPGTPGSGANVLTF | TRBJ2-6 | TRBV7-6 | - | -
TGCGCCAGCAGATCTACTAGCGGGGCTTCGTACAATGAGCAGTTCTTC | CASRSTSGASYNEQFF | TRBJ2-1 | TRBV5-1 | - | TRBD2
TGTGCCAGCAGTTTAGGAGGGACCTACACAGATACGCAGTATTTT | CASSLGGTYTDTQYF | TRBJ2-3 | TRBV12-3/TRBV12-4 | few | -
TGTGCCAGCAGTTTAGGGCGGCCGGGCCAGCCCCAGCATTTT | CASSLGRPGQPQHF | TRBJ1-5 | TRBV12-3/TRBV12-4 | few | -
TGCAGCGTCCCCAAGGGTAATCAACGGGGAGCCGGGAGGGACATTCAGTACTTC | CSVPKGNQRGAGRDIQYF | TRBJ2-4 | TRBV29-1 | few | TRBD2
TGTGCCAGCAGCCAAGTGGGCAGCCCCAACTATGGCTACACCTTC | CASSQVGSPNYGYTF | TRBJ1-2 | TRBV3-1 | - | -
TGTGCCAGCAGCTTAAGGGGGGTCGAAGAGACCCAGTACTTC | CASSLRGVEETQYF | TRBJ2-5 | TRBV11-2 | few | -
TGCAGCGTTGTACTAGCGGGAGGCCCCCGGTTCTTC | CSVVLAGGPRFF | TRBJ2-7 | TRBV29-1 | few | TRBD2
TGCAGCGTTGGAGAGGCGGAGACCCAGTACTTC | CSVGEAETQYF | TRBJ2-5 | TRBV29-1 | few | -
TGTGTCCCGGTGGCTAGCGGGGGGTACGAGCAGTACTTC | CVPVASGGYEQYF | TRBJ2-7 | TRBV7-3 | few | TRBD2
TGTGCCAGCAGTTTACCGGGAGTGCGAGATACGCAGTATTTT | CASSLPGVRDTQYF | TRBJ2-3 | TRBV12-3/TRBV12-4 | - | -
TGCGCCAGCAGCCAAAGAGGGGACAGCGACCTCCAAGAGACCCAGTACTTC | CASSQRGDSDLQETQYF | TRBJ2-5 | TRBV4-3 | few | TRBD1
TGTGCCACCAGTGTGGGGGCTGGGGCCAACGTCCTGACTTTC | CATSVGAGANVLTF | TRBJ2-6 | TRBV24-1 | - | -
TGTGCCAGCAGCCCATGGTTGGGACAGGATTTCTTTTCGTACTTC | CASSPWLGQDFFSYF | TRBJ2-5 | TRBV7-9 | - | TRBD1
TGTGCCAGCTCGGCCAGGGGATCGATTGCGGGAGAGCAGTACTTC | CASSARGSIAGEQYF | TRBJ2-7 | TRBV18 | - | -
TGTAGTGGTGGACATGGGGGCTCCTACGAGCAGTACTTC | CSGGHGGSYEQYF | TRBJ2-7 | TRBV20-1 | - | -
TGTGCCAGCAGCCACGGCGGGAGTTCCCCCTACGAGCAGTACTTC | CASSHGGSSPYEQYF | TRBJ2-7 | TRBV3-1 | - | TRBD2
TGTGCCAGCAGCCCACAGGGGGTAATCCAAGAGACCCAGTACTTC | CASSPQGVIQETQYF | TRBJ2-5 | TRBV14 | few | TRBD1
TGCAGCGTTCGGGACTACCGATACAATGAGCAGTTCTTC | CSVRDYRYNEQFF | TRBJ2-1 | TRBV29-1 | - | TRBD2
TGTGCCAGCAGCCAGACTAGCGGGAGGGCCCTAGAAAATGAGCAGTTCTTC | CASSQTSGRALENEQFF | TRBJ2-1 | TRBV3-1 | - | TRBD2
TGTGCCAGCAGCCCGGCACGGGGAAATGGCTACACCTTC | CASSPARGNGYTF | TRBJ1-2 | TRBV7-9 | few | -
TGCAGCGTGCCGATGGAGGGTGGCCAAGAGACCCAGTACTTC | CSVPMEGGQETQYF | TRBJ2-5 | TRBV29-1 | - | -
TGCAGTGCTAATCCAGCGGGGGGCCCCTACAATGAGCAGTTCTTC | CSANPAGGPYNEQFF | TRBJ2-1 | TRBV20-1 | few | TRBD2
TGTGCCTCACCGGGACAAGGCACAGATACGCAGTATTTT | CASPGQGTDTQYF | TRBJ2-3 | TRBV7-2 | - | -
TGCGCCAGCAGCCAAGAAAGGGGGACATACTATGGCTACACCTTC | CASSQERGTYYGYTF | TRBJ1-2 | TRBV4-3 | few | -
TGCGCCAGCAGCCTCGCGGGGGGGGCCCAATTGGGGAACACTGAAGCTTTCTTT | CASSLAGGAQLGNTEAFF | TRBJ1-1 | TRBV5-1 | - | -
TGCAGCGCGGGGACTAGCGGGAGGGGTGGGTGGACCCAGTACTTC | CSAGTSGRGGWTQYF | TRBJ2-5 | TRBV29-1 | few | TRBD2
TGTGCCAGCAGCCCCCTGGGGGGGCCCTACGAGCAGTACTTC | CASSPLGGPYEQYF | TRBJ2-7 | TRBV12-3/TRBV12-4 | many | -
TGTGCCAGCTCCTGGGGACAGAACTATGGCTACACCTTC | CASSWGQNYGYTF | TRBJ1-2 | TRBV2 | few | TRBD1
TGTGCCAGCAGCGTACAGGGCACGTATGGCTACACCTTC | CASSVQGTYGYTF | TRBJ1-2 | TRBV9 | few | -
TGTGCCAGCAGCTTTGGGGGGGCGAACACTGAAGCTTTCTTT | CASSFGGANTEAFF | TRBJ1-1 | TRBV7-3 | few | -
TGTGCCACCAGTGATGAAGGGACTAGCGGGAGTGTCGATGAGCAGTTCTTC | CATSDEGTSGSVDEQFF | TRBJ2-1 | TRBV24-1 | few | TRBD2
TGTGCCAGCAGCGTAGGGCTAGCGGACAATGAGCAGTTCTTC | CASSVGLADNEQFF | TRBJ2-1 | TRBV9 | - | TRBD2
TGTGCCAGCAGTTACTCGTTTGGGACCTTAGCCAAAAACATTCAGTACTTC | CASSYSFGTLAKNIQYF | TRBJ2-4 | TRBV6-5 | - | -
TGTGCCAGCAGCTTGGCGGCGATTAAAGAGACCCAGTACTTC | CASSLAAIKETQYF | TRBJ2-5 | TRBV5-6 | few | -
TGCGCCAGCAGCCTCCGCCCACAGGGGACCAGCAATCAGCCCCAGCATTTT | CASSLRPQGTSNQPQHF | TRBJ1-5 | TRBV5-1 | few | TRBD1
TGCAGTGCTAGAGTCCCCTTGAGGGGCGTTCTCTACGAGCAGTACTTC | CSARVPLRGVLYEQYF | TRBJ2-7 | TRBV20-1 | - | -
TGCAGTGCTAGGGCCCGGTTGAACACTGAAGCTTTCTTT | CSARARLNTEAFF | TRBJ1-1 | TRBV20-1 | - | -
TGTGCTAGCACCGACGGTGAAAAACTGTTTTTT | CASTDGEKLFF | TRBJ1-4 | TRBV7-7 | - | -
TGTGCCAGCAGTTTAGGTCGCAGCAGCAATCAGCCCCAGCATTTT | CASSLGRSSNQPQHF | TRBJ1-5 | TRBV12-3/TRBV12-4 | few | -
TGTGCCAGCAGCTTAGAATCGGACAGGGGAATCCAGTACTTC | CASSLESDRGIQYF | TRBJ2-5 | TRBV7-6 | - | TRBD1
TGTGCCAGCAGCTGCCGGACAGGACCAATCCAGTGGACTGAGCAGTTCTTC | CASSCRTGPIQWTEQFF | TRBJ2-1 | TRBV13 | - | TRBD1
TGTGCCAGCAGTTTCTCCGACAGGGGTACTGAAGCTTTCTTT | CASSFSDRGTEAFF | TRBJ1-1 | TRBV27 | - | TRBD1
TGCGCCAGCAGCCAAGATCTGCAGGGACTAGCGAGATACAATGAGCAGTTCTTC | CASSQDLQGLARYNEQFF | TRBJ2-1 | TRBV4-3 | - | TRBD2
TGTGCCACCAGCCGGGGGGCTAGCGGAGTACCAACCTACAATGAGCAGTTCTTC | CATSRGASGVPTYNEQFF | TRBJ2-1 | TRBV15 | few | -
TGTGCCAGCAGCCTAAGCGGTGCGGGAGGAGGGGAGACCCAGTACTTC | CASSLSGAGGGETQYF | TRBJ2-5 | TRBV11-2 | few | TRBD2
TGCAGTGCTAGAGCGCTAGCGGCTTACGAGCAGTACTTC | CSARALAAYEQYF | TRBJ2-7 | TRBV20-1 | - | TRBD2
TGTGCCAGCAGCTTTACATCTGCTGGGGGAGATACGCAGTATTTT | CASSFTSAGGDTQYF | TRBJ2-3 | TRBV7-9 | - | -
TGTGCCACCAGCAGAGACAAGGGACTAGCCTACAATGAGCAGTTCTTC | CATSRDKGLAYNEQFF | TRBJ2-1 | TRBV15 | few | TRBD2
TGTGCCAGCAGTCCTAAAGTCCCGCGACAGGGGGCTTTGGACAAAAACATTCAGTACTTC | CASSPKVPRQGALDKNIQYF | TRBJ2-4 | TRBV28 | - | TRBD1
TGTGCCAGTAGTATCTGGGCGGTTTTCTCTCTCTCTGGGGCCAACGTCCTGACTTTC | CASSIWAVFSLSGANVLTF | TRBJ2-6 | TRBV19 | - | -
TGTGCCACCAGCTACACTCCGGATACGCAGTATTTT | CATSYTPDTQYF | TRBJ2-3 | TRBV24-1 | - | -